Below, one T cell receptor (beta chain) is given with its context. The data were obtained in a study of blood T cell repertoires in COVID-19. Study-wide background: Specimens from acute and convalescent COVID-19 originated in the United States, Italy and Spain. Sample material is recorded as cDNA or gDNA derived from T cells, B-cell-depleted T cells, or PBMCs.

CDR3 length equals 15 residues. V was pared by 3 bases and J by 7 bases, with 15 bases between. Germline V CDR1 and CDR2: SEHNR, FQNEAQ (reference sequence). How the authors handled the data: Amplification from reference gene primers served as the basis for estimated nucleated cell counts. This table comes from immunoSEQ multiplex PCR, and its TCRdb copy is limited to in-frame clones, with some not included. V, J and clone size derive from that table, while D and trimming were established from the DNA sequence. The table lists more than 150,000 clones, roughly nine tenths of them singletons. Sequenced sample: peripheral blood. The gene calls are TRBV7-9 and TRBJ1-4; D possibly corresponds to TRBD1 (5 bases). The TCR comes from a man aged 35 to 55 with acute or convalescent COVID-19. DNA for the CDR3: TGTGCCAGCAGCTTCCTTGCGGGGGGGTTTGAAAAACTGTTTTTT. This sequence encodes CASSFLAGGFEKLFF. The full variable domain, with the rest looked up from reference TRBV7-9 and TRBJ1-4, is DTGVSQNPRHKITKRGQNVTFRCDPISEHNRLYWYRQTLGQGPEFLTYFQNEAQLEKSRLLSDRFSAERPKGSFSTLEIQRTEQGDSAMYLCASSFLAGGFEKLFFGSGTQLSVL.